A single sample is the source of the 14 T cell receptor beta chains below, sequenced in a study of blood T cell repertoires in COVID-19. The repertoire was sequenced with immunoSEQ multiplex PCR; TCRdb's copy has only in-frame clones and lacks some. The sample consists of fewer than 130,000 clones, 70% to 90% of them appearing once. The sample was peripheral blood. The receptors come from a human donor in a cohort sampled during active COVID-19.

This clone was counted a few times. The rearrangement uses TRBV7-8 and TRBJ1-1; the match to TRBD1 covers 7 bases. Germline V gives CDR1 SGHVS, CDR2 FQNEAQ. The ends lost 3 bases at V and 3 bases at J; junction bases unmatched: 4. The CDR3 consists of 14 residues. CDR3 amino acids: CASSLDRLDTEAFF. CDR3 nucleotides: TGTGCCAGCAGCTTGGACAGGTTAGACACTGAAGCTTTCTTT.

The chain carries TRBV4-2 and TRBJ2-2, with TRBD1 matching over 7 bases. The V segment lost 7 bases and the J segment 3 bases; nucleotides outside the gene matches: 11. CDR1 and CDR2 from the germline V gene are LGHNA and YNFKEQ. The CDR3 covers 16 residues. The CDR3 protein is CASNFLRGRHTGELFF. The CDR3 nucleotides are TGTGCCAGCAACTTCCTCAGGGGGAGACACACCGGGGAGCTGTTTTTT.

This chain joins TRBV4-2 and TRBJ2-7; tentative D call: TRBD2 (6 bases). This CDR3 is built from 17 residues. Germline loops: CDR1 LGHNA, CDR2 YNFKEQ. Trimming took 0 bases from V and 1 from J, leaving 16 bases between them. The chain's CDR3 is CASSQDSNGSPSYEQYF. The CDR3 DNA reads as TGTGCCAGCAGCCAAGATTCGAACGGGAGCCCTTCCTACGAGCAGTACTTC.

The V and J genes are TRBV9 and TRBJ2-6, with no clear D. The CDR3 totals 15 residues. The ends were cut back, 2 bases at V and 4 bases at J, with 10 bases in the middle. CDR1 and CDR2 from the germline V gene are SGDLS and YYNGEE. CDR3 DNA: TGTGCCAGCAGCGTTCGACATACCGGGGCCAACGTCCTGACTTTC. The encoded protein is CASSVRHTGANVLTF.

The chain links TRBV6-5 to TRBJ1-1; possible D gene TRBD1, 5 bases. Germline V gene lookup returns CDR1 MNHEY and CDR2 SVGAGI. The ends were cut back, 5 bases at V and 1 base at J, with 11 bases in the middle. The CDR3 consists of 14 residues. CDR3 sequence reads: CASSKKTGNTEAFF. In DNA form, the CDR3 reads TGTGCCAGCAGTAAGAAAACAGGGAACACTGAAGCTTTCTTT.

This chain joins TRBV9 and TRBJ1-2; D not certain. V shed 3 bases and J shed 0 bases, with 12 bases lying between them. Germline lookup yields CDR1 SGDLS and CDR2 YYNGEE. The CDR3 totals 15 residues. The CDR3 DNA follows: TGTGCCAGCAGCGCCGCGCTGATCACTAACTATGGCTACACCTTC. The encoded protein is CASSAALITNYGYTF.

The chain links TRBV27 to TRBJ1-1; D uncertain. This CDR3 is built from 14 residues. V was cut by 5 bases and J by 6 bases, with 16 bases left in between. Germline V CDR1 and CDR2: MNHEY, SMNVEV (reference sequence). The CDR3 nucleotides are TGTGCCAGCAGTCCACTAGGGTACGTCCCTGAAGCTTTCTTT. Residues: CASSPLGYVPEAFF.

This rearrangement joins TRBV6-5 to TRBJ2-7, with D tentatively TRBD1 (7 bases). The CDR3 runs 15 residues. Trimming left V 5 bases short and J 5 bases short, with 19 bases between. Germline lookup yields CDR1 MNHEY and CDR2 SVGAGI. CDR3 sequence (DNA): TGTGCCAGCAGTCCCCGCGCAGGGGGGCCTGACGAGCAGTACTTC. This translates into CASSPRAGGPDEQYF.

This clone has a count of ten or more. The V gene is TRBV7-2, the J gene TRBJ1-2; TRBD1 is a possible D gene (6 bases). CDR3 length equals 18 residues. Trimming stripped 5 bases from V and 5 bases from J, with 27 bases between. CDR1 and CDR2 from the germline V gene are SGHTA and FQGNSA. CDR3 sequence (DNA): TGTGCCAGCAGCCCCGGGACACGCTTAACACCTCTCCGTTATGGCTACACCTTC. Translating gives CASSPGTRLTPLRYGYTF.

The CDR3 region is CASSSARGSSYNEQFF. The CDR3 region has the DNA TGTGCCAGCAGCTCCGCTAGGGGGTCTTCCTACAATGAGCAGTTCTTC. The chain recombines TRBV7-9 with TRBJ2-1, with D perhaps matching TRBD1 (6 bases). CDR1 is SEHNR and CDR2 is FQNEAQ in the germline V gene (reference sequence). This CDR3 is 16 amino acids long. V lost 4 bases to trimming and J lost 1 base, with 14 bases between them.

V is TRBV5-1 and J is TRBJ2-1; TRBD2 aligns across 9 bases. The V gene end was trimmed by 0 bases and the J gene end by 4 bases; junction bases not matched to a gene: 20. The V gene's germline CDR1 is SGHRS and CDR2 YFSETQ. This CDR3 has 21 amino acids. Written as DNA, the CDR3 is TGCGCCAGCAGCTTGGATAAATGGGTGGCGGGAGGGAGACACGAATACAATGAGCAGTTCTTC. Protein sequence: CASSLDKWVAGGRHEYNEQFF.

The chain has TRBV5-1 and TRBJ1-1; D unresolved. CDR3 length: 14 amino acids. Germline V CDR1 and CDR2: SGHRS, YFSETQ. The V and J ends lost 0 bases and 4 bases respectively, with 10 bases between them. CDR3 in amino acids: CASSLAPEGTEAFF. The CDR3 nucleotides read TGCGCCAGCAGCTTGGCCCCGGAGGGCACTGAAGCTTTCTTT.

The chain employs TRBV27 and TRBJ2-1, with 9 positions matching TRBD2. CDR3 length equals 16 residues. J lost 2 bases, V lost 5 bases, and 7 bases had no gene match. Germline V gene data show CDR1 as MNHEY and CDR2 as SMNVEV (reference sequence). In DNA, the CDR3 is TGTGCCAGCAGTCAATTAGCGGGGGCCCCCTACAATGAGCAGTTCTTC. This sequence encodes CASSQLAGAPYNEQFF.

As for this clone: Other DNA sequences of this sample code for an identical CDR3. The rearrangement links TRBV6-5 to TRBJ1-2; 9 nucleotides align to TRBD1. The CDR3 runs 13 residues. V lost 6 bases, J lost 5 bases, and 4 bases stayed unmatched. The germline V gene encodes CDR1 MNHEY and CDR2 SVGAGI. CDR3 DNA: TGTGCCAGCAGCGCGGGACAGGGATATGGCTACACCTTC. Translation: CASSAGQGYGYTF.